These T cell receptor beta chains were read from a single sample in a study of TIL therapy for anti-PD-1-resistant metastatic lung cancer. Sequencing used immunoSEQ multiplex PCR; TCRdb keeps in-frame clones, though not all of them. The profile shows about 32,000 clones, 74% of them singletons. The sample in question was blood, obtained at baseline. These receptors came from a woman aged 30-79 years with non-small cell lung cancer. CDR3s include the opening cysteine and the closing phenylalanine or tryptophan. Fields, in order: clone size, D gene, J gene, V gene, CDR3 DNA, CDR3 protein. The D gene is left open where the match is weak. Part of the rows lack a size; the others show once, few, many or a class for expanded clones.

-	-	TRBJ1-5	TRBV19	TGTGCCAGTAGCCTAAATCAGGCCCTAGGGAACCAGCCCCAGCATTTT	CASSLNQALGNQPQHF
-	-	TRBJ2-5	TRBV6-1	TGTGCCAGCAGTGAAGGGTCAGATCAAGAGACCCAGTACTTC	CASSEGSDQETQYF
-	-	TRBJ2-1	TRBV15	TGTGCCACCAGCAGGGGTTGGTCCTACAATGAGCAGTTCTTC	CATSRGWSYNEQFF
-	-	TRBJ2-7	TRBV5-6	TGTGCCAGCAGTTTAGACAGATACGAGCAGTACTTC	CASSLDRYEQYF
-	-	TRBJ2-1	TRBV4-1	TGCGCCAGCAGCCAAGGGCCCAGGGGGGGCAATACCTACAATGAGCAGTTCTTC	CASSQGPRGGNTYNEQFF
-	-	TRBJ2-2	TRBV5-4	TGTGCCAGCAGCCAGATAGGCCTCAGCGGGGAGCTGTTTTTT	CASSQIGLSGELFF
-	-	TRBJ1-3	TRBV7-6	TGTGCCAGCAGGTCGGACTCCGGCTCTGGAAACACCATATATTTT	CASRSDSGSGNTIYF
-	TRBD1	TRBJ1-2	TRBV19	TGTGCCAGTAGTACAGACAGGGGTTATGGCTACACCTTC	CASSTDRGYGYTF
once	-	TRBJ2-1	TRBV6-5	TGTGCCGTAGGTCATTCGTACAATGAGCAGTTCTTC	CAVGHSYNEQFF
few	TRBD1	TRBJ1-1	TRBV19	TGTGCCAGTACCGAGGGGACCGGGACAGGGAAACGAGGCACTGAAGCTTTCTTT	CASTEGTGTGKRGTEAFF
-	-	TRBJ2-1	TRBV28	TGTGCCAGCAGTTTAACAGGGAGTATAAGTGAGCAGTTCTTC	CASSLTGSISEQFF
-	-	TRBJ1-1	TRBV28	TGTGCCAGCAGTTTAGGGAGTCCGACTGAAGCTTTCTTT	CASSLGSPTEAFF
once	TRBD1	TRBJ1-1	TRBV18	TGTGCCAGCTCACCACCCACAGGGGTGACTGAAGCTTTCTTT	CASSPPTGVTEAFF